The rows below give T cell receptor beta chains drawn from one sample of a study of regulatory T cells in long-lasting Graves disease. TCRdb independently ran MiXCR on the multiplex PCR reads; one entry per CDR3 protein. The table has about 340,000 distinct CDR3 sequences, around 20% seen once; the top ten hold over 25%. Specimen: peripheral blood mononuclear cells (PBMCs), collected when the disease was refractory, from a patient treated with antithyroid drugs. These receptors came from a female donor with Graves disease. Both conserved end residues are part of each CDR3. The order of the fields is J gene, clone size, V gene, D gene, CDR3 length, CDR3 protein, CDR3 DNA. D genes are given only for firm matches. Rows give clone size only sometimes, using once, few, many, or a class for an expanded clone.

j_gene: TRBJ2-2; abundance: few; v_gene: TRBV19; d_gene: -; len: 16; CDR3aa: CASSRFLATYSGELFF; CDR3nt: TGTGCCAGTAGTCGTTTTCTGGCAACGTACTCCGGGGAGCTGTTTTTT
j_gene: TRBJ1-2; abundance: many; v_gene: TRBV30; d_gene: -; len: 14; CDR3aa: CAWSAAQRADGYTF; CDR3nt: TGTGCCTGGAGTGCCGCTCAGAGGGCTGATGGCTACACCTTC
j_gene: TRBJ1-5; abundance: many; v_gene: TRBV7-2; d_gene: TRBD1; len: 13; CDR3aa: CASSSQGYQPQHF; CDR3nt: TGTGCCAGCAGCTCACAGGGGTATCAGCCCCAGCATTTT
j_gene: TRBJ1-1; abundance: few; v_gene: TRBV6-5; d_gene: -; len: 12; CDR3aa: CASSYYGGEAFF; CDR3nt: TGTGCCAGCAGTTACTATGGGGGTGAAGCTTTCTTT
j_gene: TRBJ1-6; abundance: -; v_gene: TRBV19; d_gene: -; len: 17; CDR3aa: CASSSYPQMAANSPLHF; CDR3nt: TGTGCCAGTAGTTCGTACCCCCAAATGGCAGCTAATTCACCCCTCCACTTT
j_gene: TRBJ1-2; abundance: many; v_gene: TRBV6-1; d_gene: -; len: 13; CDR3aa: CASSPTRGRGYTF; CDR3nt: TGTGCCAGCAGTCCAACTCGGGGGCGGGGCTACACCTTC
j_gene: TRBJ2-7; abundance: once; v_gene: TRBV6-2/TRBV6-3; d_gene: TRBD2; len: 16; CDR3aa: CASRAKGTSGRGEQYF; CDR3nt: TGTGCCAGCAGGGCCAAGGGGACTAGCGGGAGGGGGGAGCAGTACTTC
j_gene: TRBJ2-7; abundance: -; v_gene: TRBV7-2; d_gene: -; len: 14; CDR3aa: CASSSPVKVYEQYF; CDR3nt: TGTGCCAGCAGCTCCCCGGTGAAGGTCTACGAGCAGTACTTC
j_gene: TRBJ2-5; abundance: many; v_gene: TRBV6-1; d_gene: TRBD1; len: 18; CDR3aa: CASSEIAGGTALRRTQYF; CDR3nt: TGTGCCAGCAGTGAAATCGCCGGTGGGACAGCCTTACGGCGGACCCAGTACTTC
j_gene: TRBJ1-1; abundance: few; v_gene: TRBV18; d_gene: -; len: 16; CDR3aa: CASSPIQGLRDTEAFF; CDR3nt: TGTGCCAGCTCACCGATCCAGGGGCTAAGGGACACTGAAGCTTTCTTT
j_gene: TRBJ1-5; abundance: -; v_gene: TRBV30; d_gene: TRBD1; len: 13; CDR3aa: CAWSGQGKQPQHF; CDR3nt: TGTGCCTGGAGTGGACAGGGGAAACAGCCCCAGCATTTT
j_gene: TRBJ2-1; abundance: -; v_gene: TRBV12-3/TRBV12-4; d_gene: -; len: 15; CDR3aa: CASSLGLANNNEQFF; CDR3nt: TGTGCCAGCAGTTTGGGGTTAGCGAATAACAATGAGCAGTTCTTC
j_gene: TRBJ2-4; abundance: -; v_gene: TRBV27; d_gene: -; len: 16; CDR3aa: CASSLSAILPNGIQYF; CDR3nt: TGTGCCAGCAGTTTATCGGCCATTCTCCCCAACGGCATTCAGTACTTC
j_gene: TRBJ2-3; abundance: -; v_gene: TRBV6-2/TRBV6-3; d_gene: -; len: 14; CDR3aa: CASSYFQGTDTQYF; CDR3nt: TGTGCCAGCAGTTACTTCCAGGGCACAGATACGCAGTATTTT
j_gene: TRBJ2-7; abundance: few; v_gene: TRBV7-2; d_gene: -; len: 13; CDR3aa: CASSLLQGNEQYF; CDR3nt: TGTGCCAGCAGCCTCCTACAGGGAAACGAGCAGTACTTC
j_gene: TRBJ1-5; abundance: few; v_gene: TRBV19; d_gene: -; len: 14; CDR3aa: CASMEPYSNQPQHF; CDR3nt: TGTGCCAGTATGGAACCTTATAGCAATCAGCCCCAGCATTTT
j_gene: TRBJ2-2; abundance: few; v_gene: TRBV30; d_gene: -; len: 13; CDR3aa: CAWLRAGTGELFF; CDR3nt: TGTGCCTGGTTGCGGGCGGGCACCGGGGAGCTGTTTTTT
j_gene: TRBJ1-1; abundance: many; v_gene: TRBV19; d_gene: -; len: 15; CDR3aa: CASSIGTKMNTEAFF; CDR3nt: TGTGCCAGTAGTATTGGGACAAAAATGAACACTGAAGCTTTCTTT
j_gene: TRBJ2-7; abundance: -; v_gene: TRBV28; d_gene: -; len: 18; CDR3aa: CASSLNLGSGASSYEQYF; CDR3nt: TGTGCCAGCAGTTTAAACTTGGGCTCAGGGGCTAGCTCCTACGAGCAGTACTTC
j_gene: TRBJ2-6; abundance: -; v_gene: TRBV2; d_gene: -; len: 8; CDR3aa: CASSSLPF; CDR3nt: TGTGCCAGCAGCTCCCTCCCTTTC
j_gene: TRBJ2-5; abundance: -; v_gene: TRBV9; d_gene: -; len: 13; CDR3aa: CASSVALQETQYF; CDR3nt: TGTGCCAGCAGCGTAGCCCTCCAAGAGACCCAGTACTTC
j_gene: TRBJ2-2; abundance: many; v_gene: TRBV10-3; d_gene: -; len: 14; CDR3aa: CAISERESAGELFF; CDR3nt: TGTGCCATCAGTGAGCGGGAGAGTGCCGGGGAGCTGTTTTTT
j_gene: TRBJ1-4; abundance: -; v_gene: TRBV4-3; d_gene: -; len: 15; CDR3aa: CASSQERHRNEKLFF; CDR3nt: TGCGCCAGCAGCCAAGAGCGACACCGTAATGAAAAACTGTTTTTT
j_gene: TRBJ2-7; abundance: many; v_gene: TRBV6-1; d_gene: TRBD2; len: 13; CDR3aa: CASRTSGVYEQYF; CDR3nt: TGTGCCAGCAGGACTAGCGGGGTCTACGAGCAGTACTTC
j_gene: TRBJ2-5; abundance: many; v_gene: TRBV7-2; d_gene: -; len: 13; CDR3aa: CASSPRGRETQYF; CDR3nt: TGTGCCAGCAGCCCTAGGGGGAGGGAGACCCAGTACTTC
j_gene: TRBJ1-2; abundance: -; v_gene: TRBV20-1; d_gene: TRBD1; len: 12; CDR3aa: CSVAQGARGYTF; CDR3nt: TGCAGTGTGGCCCAGGGGGCGCGAGGCTACACCTTC
j_gene: TRBJ1-6; abundance: many; v_gene: TRBV7-2; d_gene: -; len: 14; CDR3aa: CASSLVRLNSPLHF; CDR3nt: TGTGCCAGCAGCTTAGTAAGGCTGAATTCACCCCTCCACTTT
j_gene: TRBJ2-7; abundance: -; v_gene: TRBV5-6; d_gene: -; len: 16; CDR3aa: CASSLGPPAHYEEQYF; CDR3nt: TGTGCCAGCAGCTTAGGACCCCCTGCTCATTACGAAGAGCAGTACTTC
j_gene: TRBJ1-1; abundance: many; v_gene: TRBV5-1; d_gene: -; len: 17; CDR3aa: CASSLASARADSGEAFF; CDR3nt: TGCGCCAGCAGCTTGGCCTCGGCAAGGGCTGATTCTGGTGAAGCTTTCTTT
j_gene: TRBJ2-7; abundance: -; v_gene: TRBV7-3; d_gene: -; len: 15; CDR3aa: CASSKGTTSSYEQYF; CDR3nt: TGTGCCAGCAGCAAGGGTACCACAAGCTCCTACGAGCAGTACTTC
j_gene: TRBJ2-7; abundance: many; v_gene: TRBV10-3; d_gene: -; len: 14; CDR3aa: CAIKDGGGSYEQYF; CDR3nt: TGTGCCATCAAGGACGGAGGGGGCTCCTACGAGCAGTACTTC
j_gene: TRBJ2-7; abundance: -; v_gene: TRBV7-2; d_gene: -; len: 13; CDR3aa: CASSPGQQSGQYF; CDR3nt: TGTGCCAGCAGCCCGGGACAACAATCGGGGCAGTACTTC
j_gene: TRBJ1-2; abundance: -; v_gene: TRBV20-1; d_gene: TRBD1; len: 16; CDR3aa: CSARDPTGGEYNGYTF; CDR3nt: TGCAGTGCTAGAGACCCCACAGGGGGGGAGTATAATGGCTACACCTTC
j_gene: TRBJ1-1; abundance: many; v_gene: TRBV28; d_gene: TRBD1; len: 14; CDR3aa: CASSPGQGSTEAFF; CDR3nt: TGTGCCAGCAGTCCCGGACAGGGGTCCACTGAAGCTTTCTTT
j_gene: TRBJ1-3; abundance: many; v_gene: TRBV12-3/TRBV12-4; d_gene: -; len: 15; CDR3aa: CASSFMAGDGNTIYF; CDR3nt: TGTGCCAGCAGTTTCATGGCAGGGGATGGAAACACCATATATTTT
j_gene: TRBJ2-2; abundance: many; v_gene: TRBV6-5; d_gene: -; len: 15; CDR3aa: CASSYRGADTGELFF; CDR3nt: TGTGCCAGCAGTTACAGGGGAGCTGACACCGGGGAGCTGTTTTTT
j_gene: TRBJ2-5; abundance: few; v_gene: TRBV5-6; d_gene: -; len: 13; CDR3aa: CASSYAGSETQYF; CDR3nt: TGTGCCAGCAGCTATGCAGGTTCGGAGACCCAGTACTTC
j_gene: TRBJ1-1; abundance: few; v_gene: TRBV10-3; d_gene: TRBD1; len: 15; CDR3aa: CAISGQGAKNTEAFF; CDR3nt: TGTGCCATCAGTGGACAGGGGGCGAAGAACACTGAAGCTTTCTTT
j_gene: TRBJ2-5; abundance: many; v_gene: TRBV30; d_gene: -; len: 12; CDR3aa: CAWSFLSGTQYF; CDR3nt: TGTGCCTGGAGTTTTTTATCGGGGACCCAGTACTTC
j_gene: TRBJ2-7; abundance: many; v_gene: TRBV28; d_gene: TRBD2; len: 13; CDR3aa: CASKVAGGGEQYF; CDR3nt: TGTGCCAGCAAAGTCGCGGGAGGAGGCGAGCAGTACTTC
j_gene: TRBJ1-1; abundance: many; v_gene: TRBV7-9; d_gene: -; len: 16; CDR3aa: CASSSHGPALNTEAFF; CDR3nt: TGTGCCAGCAGTTCTCACGGGCCTGCCCTGAACACTGAAGCTTTCTTT
j_gene: TRBJ1-6; abundance: -; v_gene: TRBV7-3; d_gene: -; len: 16; CDR3aa: CASSLNYPRVESPLHF; CDR3nt: TGTGCCAGCAGCTTAAACTATCCCAGGGTTGAATCACCCCTCCACTTT
j_gene: TRBJ2-7; abundance: -; v_gene: TRBV5-5; d_gene: -; len: 14; CDR3aa: CASSATGRSYEQYF; CDR3nt: TGTGCCAGCAGCGCGACAGGGAGGTCCTACGAGCAGTACTTC
j_gene: TRBJ2-7; abundance: -; v_gene: TRBV18; d_gene: TRBD2; len: 15; CDR3aa: CASSPPSGRFHEQYF; CDR3nt: TGTGCCAGCTCACCACCGAGCGGGAGGTTCCACGAGCAGTACTTC
j_gene: TRBJ2-2; abundance: -; v_gene: TRBV3-1; d_gene: TRBD2; len: 16; CDR3aa: CASSQPRLAGDGELFF; CDR3nt: TGTGCCAGCAGCCAACCACGACTAGCCGGGGACGGGGAGCTGTTTTTT
j_gene: TRBJ1-3; abundance: many; v_gene: TRBV12-3/TRBV12-4; d_gene: -; len: 15; CDR3aa: CASSRGTASGNTIYF; CDR3nt: TGTGCCAGCAGCAGAGGGACGGCCTCTGGAAACACCATATATTTT
j_gene: TRBJ1-4; abundance: -; v_gene: TRBV19; d_gene: -; len: 15; CDR3aa: CASSILYATNEKLFF; CDR3nt: TGTGCCAGTAGTATTCTGTATGCAACTAATGAAAAACTGTTTTTT
j_gene: TRBJ2-7; abundance: few; v_gene: TRBV28; d_gene: -; len: 19; CDR3aa: CASGLWSQGRIGRTYEQYF; CDR3nt: TGTGCCAGCGGTTTGTGGTCACAGGGAAGGATTGGGCGCACCTACGAGCAGTACTTC
j_gene: TRBJ1-2; abundance: many; v_gene: TRBV9; d_gene: -; len: 13; CDR3aa: CASSVAINYGYTF; CDR3nt: TGTGCCAGCAGCGTAGCAATAAACTATGGCTACACCTTC
j_gene: TRBJ2-2; abundance: -; v_gene: TRBV10-3; d_gene: TRBD1; len: 14; CDR3aa: CAIRPDRASGELFF; CDR3nt: TGTGCCATCAGACCGGACAGGGCATCCGGGGAGCTGTTTTTT
j_gene: TRBJ2-7; abundance: many; v_gene: TRBV6-1; d_gene: -; len: 13; CDR3aa: CASKRNGVYEQYF; CDR3nt: TGTGCCAGCAAACGAAATGGGGTCTACGAGCAGTACTTC
j_gene: TRBJ1-2; abundance: many; v_gene: TRBV10-3; d_gene: -; len: 15; CDR3aa: CAISDGNPGDYGYTF; CDR3nt: TGTGCCATCAGTGACGGCAACCCCGGGGACTATGGCTACACCTTC
j_gene: TRBJ1-4; abundance: -; v_gene: TRBV20-1; d_gene: TRBD1; len: 13; CDR3aa: CSAAGTANEKLFF; CDR3nt: TGCAGTGCTGCCGGGACAGCGAATGAAAAACTGTTTTTT
j_gene: TRBJ2-2; abundance: few; v_gene: TRBV2; d_gene: -; len: 14; CDR3aa: CASSDRGITGELFF; CDR3nt: TGTGCCAGCAGCGACAGAGGGATCACCGGGGAGCTGTTTTTT
j_gene: TRBJ2-5; abundance: -; v_gene: TRBV18; d_gene: TRBD2; len: 15; CDR3aa: CASSPPAGGPETQYF; CDR3nt: TGTGCCAGCTCACCACCGGCGGGAGGGCCCGAGACCCAGTACTTC
j_gene: TRBJ1-1; abundance: -; v_gene: TRBV28; d_gene: TRBD1; len: 16; CDR3aa: CASSLWAGGDYTEAFF; CDR3nt: TGTGCCAGCAGTTTATGGGCAGGGGGAGATTACACTGAAGCTTTCTTT
j_gene: TRBJ2-7; abundance: -; v_gene: TRBV28; d_gene: -; len: 15; CDR3aa: CASSPSPGVTYEQYF; CDR3nt: TGTGCCAGCAGCCCCTCCCCCGGAGTAACCTACGAGCAGTACTTC
j_gene: TRBJ1-4; abundance: many; v_gene: TRBV20-1; d_gene: -; len: 14; CDR3aa: CSAVRGALNEKLFF; CDR3nt: TGCAGTGCTGTTCGTGGGGCCCTTAATGAAAAACTGTTTTTT
j_gene: TRBJ1-3; abundance: -; v_gene: TRBV28; d_gene: -; len: 15; CDR3aa: CASSFSAGVRNTIYF; CDR3nt: TGTGCCAGCAGTTTTTCGGCAGGGGTTCGAAACACCATATATTTT